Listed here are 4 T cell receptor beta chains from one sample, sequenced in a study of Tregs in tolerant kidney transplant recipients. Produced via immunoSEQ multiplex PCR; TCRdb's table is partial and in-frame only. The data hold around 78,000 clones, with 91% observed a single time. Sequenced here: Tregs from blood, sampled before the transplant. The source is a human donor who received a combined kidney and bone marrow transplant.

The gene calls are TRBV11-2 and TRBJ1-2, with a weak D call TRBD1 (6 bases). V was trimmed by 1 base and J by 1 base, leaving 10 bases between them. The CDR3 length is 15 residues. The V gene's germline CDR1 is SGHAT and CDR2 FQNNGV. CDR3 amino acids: CASSLGTAFNYGYTF. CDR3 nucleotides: TGTGCCAGCAGCTTAGGGACAGCTTTTAACTATGGCTACACCTTC.

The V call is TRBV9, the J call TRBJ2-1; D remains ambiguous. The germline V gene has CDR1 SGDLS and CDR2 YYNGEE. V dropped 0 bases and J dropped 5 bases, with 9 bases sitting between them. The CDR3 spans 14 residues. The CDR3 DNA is TGTGCCAGCAGCGTAGCAAATCTAAACAATGAGCAGTTCTTC. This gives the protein CASSVANLNNEQFF.

CDR3 sequence (DNA): TGTGCCAGCAGCTTAATGCCCGGGACATCGGATGGCTACACCTTC. The encoded protein is CASSLMPGTSDGYTF. The chain links TRBV7-3 to TRBJ1-2; weak D call: TRBD1 (6 bases). Germline loops: CDR1 SGHTA, CDR2 FQGTGA. Trimming took 1 base from V and 6 from J, leaving 15 bases between them. The CDR3 sequence is 15 residues long. The full variable domain, completed using reference TRBV7-3 and TRBJ1-2, is GAGVSQTPSNKVTEKGKYVELRCDPISGHTALYWYRQSLGQGPEFLIYFQGTGAADDSGLPNDRFFAVRPEGSVSTLKIQRTERGDSAVYLCASSLMPGTSDGYTFGSGTRLTVV.

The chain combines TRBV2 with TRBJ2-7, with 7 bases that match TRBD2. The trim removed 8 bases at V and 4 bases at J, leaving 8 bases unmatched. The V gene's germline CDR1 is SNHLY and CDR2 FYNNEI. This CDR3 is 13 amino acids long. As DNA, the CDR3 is TGTGCCAGCGGGTCGGGAGGTCGTTACGAGCAGTACTTC. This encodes CASGSGGRYEQYF.